A single sample is the source of the 17 T cell receptor beta chains below, sequenced in a study of blood T cell repertoires in COVID-19. Using immunoSEQ multiplex PCR, the repertoire was profiled, and TCRdb retains in-frame clones only, with some absent. The profile shows around 390,000 clones, approximately 90% of them singletons. Material for sequencing was PBMCs or T cells enriched from blood (not recorded which). Receptors were obtained from a woman in her forties or fifties who had recovered from COVID-19.

V is TRBV6-2 or TRBV6-3 and J is TRBJ1-5; D is ambiguous. The germline CDR1 and CDR2 sequences are MNHEY and SVGEGT. V was trimmed by 0 bases and J by 1 base, leaving 7 bases between them. The CDR3 has 15 amino acids. The CDR3 DNA reads TGTGCCAGCAGTTACTCCTGGGCGAGCAATCAGCCCCAGCATTTT. It is translated as CASSYSWASNQPQHF.

This clone was counted only a few times. The chain recombines TRBV30 with TRBJ1-6; a weak D match, TRBD1 (6 bases). The ends were cut back, 0 bases at V and 4 bases at J, with 16 bases in the middle. The CDR3 has 17 amino acids. Germline lookup yields CDR1 GTSNPN and CDR2 SVGIG (reference sequence). CDR3 region: CAWSVQGGREYNSPLHF. The DNA for the CDR3 is TGTGCCTGGAGTGTACAGGGCGGGAGAGAATATAATTCACCCCTCCACTTT.

This sequence joins TRBV12-3 or TRBV12-4 and TRBJ1-5; 7 bases are a match to TRBD1. Trimming took 5 bases from V and 7 from J; bases not matched to a gene: 2. The CDR3 is 12 residues long. The CDR3 sequence: CASSGRGQPQHF. CDR3 DNA: TGTGCCAGCAGTGGCAGGGGGCAGCCCCAGCATTTT.

The rearrangement joins TRBV30 to TRBJ1-6; TRBD1 might be the D (5 bases). Germline V lookup: CDR1 GTSNPN, CDR2 SVGIG (reference sequence). V shed 2 bases and J shed 14 bases, with 25 bases lying between them. The CDR3 has 16 amino acids. The DNA of the CDR3 is TGTGCCTGGAGTCCCCGCGGAACCGGCCCCTCCAGGGCCCTCCACTTT. Protein product: CAWSPRGTGPSRALHF.

The gene calls are TRBV4-1 and TRBJ1-1; no definite D call. V lost 3 bases and J 3 bases, leaving 8 bases between the germline ends. Germline-derived CDR1 and CDR2 are MGHRA and YSYEKL. This CDR3 comprises 13 residues. In nucleotides, the CDR3 is TGCGCCAGCAGCCACGGCGGCTACACTGAAGCTTTCTTT. It translates to CASSHGGYTEAFF.

The chain is built from TRBV5-1 and TRBJ1-6, with a weak D call TRBD1 (6 bases). CDR1 is SGHRS and CDR2 is YFSETQ in the germline V gene. Trimming removed 3 bases from V and 7 bases from J, with 14 bases in between. The CDR3 sequence is 15 residues long. Here the CDR3 reads CASSSEGVGNSPLHF. DNA of the CDR3: TGCGCCAGCAGCTCTGAGGGGGTGGGCAATTCACCCCTCCACTTT. Using reference TRBV5-1 and TRBJ1-6 for the parts outside the CDR3, the full variable domain is KAGVTQTPRYLIKTRGQQVTLSCSPISGHRSVSWYQQTPGQGLQFLFEYFSETQRNKGNFPGRFSGRQFSNSRSEMNVSTLELGDSALYLCASSSEGVGNSPLHFGNGTRLTVT.

The V call is TRBV3-1 (or the pseudogene TRBV3-2), the J call TRBJ2-7, with 7 bases that match TRBD1. The CDR3 spans 16 residues. CDR1 LGHDT and CDR2 YNNKEL come from the germline V gene (reference sequence). With 0 bases clipped from V and 2 bases from J, the junction kept 7 bases outside the gene matches. The CDR3, as DNA: TGTGCCAGCAGCCAAGACCCTCGACAGGGTCCCTACGAGCAGTACTTC. Its protein product is CASSQDPRQGPYEQYF.

The chain recombines TRBV3-1 (or the pseudogene TRBV3-2) with TRBJ1-1; weak D call: TRBD1 (6 bases). Germline assignment: CDR1 LGHDT and CDR2 YNNKEL (reference sequence). Trimming pared 0 bases from V and 0 bases from J, leaving 11 bases between. The CDR3 length is 16 residues. CDR3 in DNA: TGTGCCAGCAGCCAAGATAGGGGGATCTTGAACACTGAAGCTTTCTTT. This codes for CASSQDRGILNTEAFF.

The chain uses TRBV6-5 and TRBJ1-1, with TRBD1 identical over 7 bases. CDR1 and CDR2 (germline): MNHEY, SVGAGI. The CDR3 is 12 amino acids. V was pared by 7 bases and J by 3 bases, with 2 bases of the junction left unmatched. The CDR3 nucleotides read TGTGCCAGCAAGGGGGCCTACACTGAAGCTTTCTTT. Translation: CASKGAYTEAFF.

The chain links TRBV6-5 to TRBJ2-7; D unclear. This CDR3 has 11 amino acids. The V gene lost 6 bases and the J gene lost 1 base, with 4 bases spanning the gap. Per the germline V gene, CDR1 is MNHEY and CDR2 is SVGAGI. The CDR3 DNA sequence: TGTGCCAGCAGAGCGTCCTACGAGCAGTACTTC. It yields the protein CASRASYEQYF.

This chain connects TRBV5-1 to TRBJ2-3, with D possibly being TRBD2 (5 bases). The V and J ends lost 0 bases and 4 bases respectively, with 9 bases between them. The germline CDR1 and CDR2 sequences are SGHRS and YFSETQ. CDR3 length: 14 amino acids. CDR3 loop: CASSLDGRADTQYF. CDR3 sequence (DNA): TGCGCCAGCAGCTTGGATGGGCGGGCAGATACGCAGTATTTT.

The chain links TRBV12-3 or TRBV12-4 to TRBJ2-5; no definite D call. The CDR3 runs 13 residues. Trimming took 5 bases from V and 0 from J, leaving 7 bases between them. The CDR3, as DNA: TGTGCCAGCAGTCCACATCACCAAGAGACCCAGTACTTC. This sequence encodes CASSPHHQETQYF.

The V and J genes are TRBV7-2 and TRBJ2-1; tentatively, D is TRBD2 (7 bases). Per germline, CDR1 SGHTA and CDR2 FQGNSA. With 2 bases removed from V and 7 bases from J, the gap between germline ends came to 15 bases. The CDR3 contains 15 residues. The DNA of the CDR3 is TGTGCCAGCAGCTTAAAGGGGGGGGTTTGGAATGAGCAGTTCTTC. Translation gives CASSLKGGVWNEQFF.

V gene TRBV6-5 combines with J gene TRBJ1-2; D gene uncertain. The CDR3 has 14 amino acids. In germline, CDR1 is MNHEY, CDR2 SVGAGI. Deletions cut 6 bases from V and 0 bases from J, with 11 bases between. CDR3 in DNA: TGTGCCAGCAGCCTCAGCGTATCTAACTATGGCTACACCTTC. Amino acid sequence: CASSLSVSNYGYTF.

In nucleotides, the CDR3 is TGTGCCAGCGTTACCGGGACAGGGGGCGCGGGCACTGAAGCTTTCTTT. Amino acids: CASVTGTGGAGTEAFF. The gene calls are TRBV3-1 (or the pseudogene TRBV3-2) and TRBJ1-1; 12 bases align to TRBD1. CDR1 is LGHDT, CDR2 YNNKEL, per germline (reference sequence). V dropped 8 bases and J dropped 4; count of bases not matched to a gene: 11. The CDR3 covers 16 residues.

The J gene is TRBJ2-3, the V gene TRBV2; 11 positions match TRBD2. Germline V gene data show CDR1 as SNHLY and CDR2 as FYNNEI. The CDR3 is made up of 17 amino acids. Trimming removed 5 bases from V and 2 bases from J; junction bases left unmatched: 9. The CDR3 reads CASSFSRLAGTTDTQYF. The CDR3 nucleotides read TGTGCCAGCAGTTTCTCCCGACTAGCGGGGACCACAGATACGCAGTATTTT.

This clone was observed once. V usage is TRBV5-6 and J usage is TRBJ2-1, with no clear D. Trimming removed 7 bases from V and 6 bases from J, with 14 bases in between. Germline V gene data show CDR1 as SGHDT and CDR2 as YYEEEE. This CDR3 has 13 residues. This CDR3 is CASAVYNSNEQFF. DNA for the CDR3: TGTGCCAGCGCGGTTTACAATTCCAATGAGCAGTTCTTC.